This T cell receptor (beta chain) was captured by sequencing in a study of monozygotic twins with cystic fibrosis. Study observations and caveats: V usage most resembled the co-twin in 13 of 16 pairs. Monozygotic CF twin pairs shared significantly more nucleotide-identical clonotypes than unrelated CF individuals did. Median Simpson clonality of about 0.01 suggested naive T cells predominated.

This clone appeared a few times. The antigen is undetermined. The table came from immunoSEQ multiplex PCR; TCRdb's copy has only in-frame clones and leaves some out. The sample holds around 35,000 clones, approximately 84% seen once. The CDR3 extends over 15 amino acids. Trimming took 1 base from V and 6 from J, leaving 15 bases between them. Per germline, CDR1 LGHNA and CDR2 YSLEER. The chain uses TRBV4-3 and TRBJ1-2, with D perhaps TRBD1 (5 bases). The sample taken for sequencing was blood. This TCR derives from a girl aged 2 to 10 with cystic fibrosis. The CDR3 region has the DNA TGCGCCAGCAGCCAAGCATGGGAGGGGATGGATGGCTACACCTTC. As protein: CASSQAWEGMDGYTF.